This is a list of T cell receptor beta chains from one sample in a study of cytomegalovirus exposure and HLA in healthy donors. Sequenced by immunoSEQ multiplex PCR; TCRdb stores in-frame clones only, minus some. This table holds around 100,000 clones, 70% found once. The sequencing sample was made of PBMCs. The receptors were sampled from a man aged 40-49 years in good health and CMV-seropositive. CDR3s include the opening cysteine and the closing phenylalanine or tryptophan. The D gene is left open where the match is weak. Expanded clones are given a class, and other clones once, few, many or no size at all.

CDR3 length	clone size	V gene	J gene	D gene	CDR3 DNA	CDR3 protein
17	once	TRBV4-3	TRBJ2-1	TRBD2	TGCGCCAGCAGCCAAGAGTCACGGACTAGCGGGATTAATGAGCAGTTCTTC	CASSQESRTSGINEQFF
16	few	TRBV13	TRBJ2-5	TRBD2	TGTGCCAGCAGCACCGGGACTAGCGGGAGTTTCGAGACCCAGTACTTC	CASSTGTSGSFETQYF
14	.	TRBV7-3	TRBJ2-1	TRBD2	TGTGCCAGCAGCCCGGGGGGGACCTACAATGAGCAGTTCTTC	CASSPGGTYNEQFF
20	.	TRBV4-1	TRBJ2-3	TRBD2	TGCGCCAGCAGCCATAGACGACTAGCGGGAATCATTGGGGGAACAGATACGCAGTATTTT	CASSHRRLAGIIGGTDTQYF
18	.	TRBV18	TRBJ2-7	.	TGTGCCAGCTCACGGGCATCTGTTACAGGGCCGAGCTCCTACGAGCAGTACTTC	CASSRASVTGPSSYEQYF
12	.	TRBV19	TRBJ1-2	TRBD1	TGTGCCACCCAGGACAGGTACTATGGCTACACCTTC	CATQDRYYGYTF
16	.	TRBV27	TRBJ2-7	TRBD1	TGTGCCAGCAGTCAAATAACGGGACAGGGTCGCTACGAGCAGTACTTC	CASSQITGQGRYEQYF
14	.	TRBV12-5	TRBJ2-3	.	TGTGCTAGTGGTTTGGGACTGAGCACAGATACGCAGTATTTT	CASGLGLSTDTQYF
15	.	TRBV28	TRBJ2-7	TRBD2	TGTGCCAGCAGAAGGACTAGCGGGGATCGGATGCTGCAGTACTTC	CASRRTSGDRMLQYF
15	.	TRBV10-3	TRBJ1-1	TRBD1	TGTGCCATCTTGGGACAGGCGCCTGGTCCCACTGAAGCTTTCTTT	CAILGQAPGPTEAFF
19	.	TRBV13	TRBJ2-3	TRBD2	TGTGCCAGCAGCCAAAGAGCCTCGTCGGGGGGGACTAGCACAGATACGCAGTATTTT	CASSQRASSGGTSTDTQYF
15	.	TRBV19	TRBJ1-5	TRBD1	TGTGCCAGTACCCCTGTAGGGGGCGGAAATCAGCCCCAGCATTTT	CASTPVGGGNQPQHF
13	.	TRBV7-3	TRBJ2-1	TRBD2	TGTGCCAGCAGCTTTGCGGGAGCAAGGGAGCAGTTCTTC	CASSFAGAREQFF
14	few	TRBV28	TRBJ2-4	.	TGTGCCAGCAGCTCCAGGCGGGGCAAAAACATTCAGTACTTC	CASSSRRGKNIQYF
14	.	TRBV6-1	TRBJ1-1	.	TGTGCCAGCAGTGAAATTGGGGAGGGAACTGAAGCTTTCTTT	CASSEIGEGTEAFF
12	few	TRBV28	TRBJ1-5	.	TGTGCCAGCAGTTGGGCTTCCCAGCCCCAGCATTTT	CASSWASQPQHF
14	few	TRBV5-6	TRBJ2-3	.	TGTGCCAGCAGTCCGGGACTGGGTTCACATACGCAGTATTTT	CASSPGLGSHTQYF
13	few	TRBV27	TRBJ2-2	TRBD1	TGTGCCAGCAGTGACAGGGACACCGGGGAGCTGTTTTTT	CASSDRDTGELFF
11	.	TRBV2	TRBJ2-1	.	TGTGCCAGCAGCGTAGCATGGGAGCAGTTCTTC	CASSVAWEQFF